This TCR beta chain originates from a study of PD-1 blockade in classical Hodgkin lymphoma. The repertoire was sequenced with immunoSEQ multiplex PCR; TCRdb's copy has only in-frame clones and lacks some. The table lists tens of thousands of clones, over 75% of them singletons. Following autologous stem cell transplantation, relapse occurred in every patient, and exposure to brentuximab vedotin varied. Between the trimmed V and J ends, which lost 6 bases and 0 bases, there was a span of 8 bases. CDR3 length: 14 amino acids. Looked up from germline, CDR1 is SNHLY and CDR2 is FYNNEI. This specimen was peripheral blood mononuclear cells (PBMCs), taken at baseline. The TCR sequence derives from a human donor with classical Hodgkin lymphoma. The genes are TRBV2 and TRBJ2-2; no definite D call. CDR3 amino acids: CASRNQPNTGELFF. CDR3 DNA: TGTGCCAGCAGAAACCAGCCGAACACCGGGGAGCTGTTTTTT. The full variable domain, in which reference TRBV2 and TRBJ2-2 provide the parts outside the CDR3, is EPEVTQTPSHQVTQMGQEVILRCVPISNHLYFYWYRQILGQKVEFLVSFYNNEISEKSEIFDDQFSVERPDGSNFTLKIRSTKLEDSAMYFCASRNQPNTGELFFGEGSRLTVL.